These 17 T cell receptor beta chains came from one sample sequenced in a study of T-cell reconstitution after alpha-beta-depleted transplantation in children (TCRdb year 2016). This specimen's time point label, per the study, means: day 60 (about 2 months) after transplantation. What the treatment or condition label conveys for this sample: allogeneic hematopoietic cell transplantation with graft depleted of TCRalphabeta T cells and CD19 B cells. Receptor amplification or capture employed PCR. TCRdb shows the sequencer as Illumina HiSeq 2500. Molecular barcoding was employed in the preparation of TCR libraries, with unique molecular identifiers being used to normalize TCRbeta repertoire quantification. In-frame beta chains were kept once TCRdb had trimmed the public reads at Q25 with fastp and called clones with MiXCR. Records with the same CDR3 protein are collapsed into one entry carrying the most frequent genes and DNA. The sample data list about 20,000 distinct CDR3 sequences, and 10% to 15% of these were observed just once. Of the sample, less than 45% is held by the ten largest clones.

The sample consisted of PBMCs, mostly from graft donor cells, taken 60 days after TCRalphabeta/CD19-depleted stem cell transplant. The receptors were sampled from a female patient aged 2 to 10 who had a stem cell transplant for congenital amegakaryocytic thrombocytopenia, so the T cells may come from the graft donor.

Many counts were recorded for this clonotype. The chain combines TRBV12-3 or TRBV12-4 with TRBJ2-5; D is possibly TRBD2 (6 bases). This CDR3 comprises 11 residues. The germline V and J ends were trimmed by 8 bases and 5 bases, with 9 bases remaining between them. CDR3 amino acids: CASRELETQYF. The CDR3 coding sequence is TGTGCCAGCCGGGAGTTGGAGACCCAGTACTTC.

This clonotype was seen ten or more times. The rearrangement joins TRBV9 to TRBJ1-1; no clear D. Trimming cost V 0 bases and J 0 bases, with 0 bases left between them. The germline gives CDR1 SGDLS, CDR2 YYNGEE. This CDR3 is 12 amino acids long. The CDR3 DNA reads TGTGCCAGCAGCGTAGTGAACACTGAAGCTTTCTTT. It is translated as CASSVVNTEAFF.

This clonotype showed up many times. The chain recombines TRBV29-1 with TRBJ1-3, with TRBD1 as a possible D gene (6 bases). Trimming cost V 7 bases and J 2 bases, with 6 bases left between them. CDR3 length: 11 residues. Germline lookup yields CDR1 SQVTM and CDR2 ANQGSEA. The CDR3 DNA reads as TGCAGCGGACAGGCTGGAAACACCATATATTTT. It specifies CSGQAGNTIYF.

Many counts were recorded for this clonotype. The chain carries TRBV24-1 and TRBJ2-2, with D possibly TRBD2 on 6 matching bases. CDR1 and CDR2 (germline): KGHDR, SFDVKD. This CDR3 is 15 amino acids long. Trimming removed 10 bases at V and 5 bases at J, with 19 bases between. The CDR3 coding sequence is TGTGCCACTGGGGCCGGGAGAGACGGGACCGGGGAGCTGTTTTTT. Its protein product is CATGAGRDGTGELFF.

This clonotype appeared many times. The V call is TRBV12-3 or TRBV12-4, the J call TRBJ2-6, with 8 bases identical to TRBD1. With 3 bases clipped from V and 4 bases from J, the junction kept 11 bases outside the gene matches. This CDR3 has 18 amino acids. The CDR3 sequence: CASSFRNRDRLGANVLTF. The CDR3 nucleotides read TGTGCCAGCAGTTTTCGTAACCGGGACAGGCTCGGGGCCAACGTCCTGACTTTC.

This clonotype was observed many times. The chain employs TRBV5-1 and TRBJ2-6; unclear D gene. Germline V lookup: CDR1 SGHRS, CDR2 YFSETQ. This CDR3 comprises 17 residues. V was pared by 0 bases and J by 1 base, with 11 bases between. CDR3 region: CASSLGRPLSGANVLTF. CDR3 nucleotide sequence: TGCGCCAGCAGCTTGGGCCGACCTCTATCTGGGGCCAACGTCCTGACTTTC.

This clonotype was recorded at least ten times. J is TRBJ2-1 and V is TRBV20-1; 15 bases map to TRBD2. Germline lookup yields CDR1 DFQATT and CDR2 SNEGSKA (reference sequence). This CDR3 is built from 14 residues. Losses at the gene ends were 6 bases for V and 6 bases for J; bases not matched to a gene: 3. The CDR3 nucleotides read TGCAGTGCGTGGGGACTAGCGGGAGGCAATGAGCAGTTCTTC. Translation: CSAWGLAGGNEQFF.

This clonotype came up many times. As DNA, the CDR3 is TGTGCCAGCAGTTTTTGGAACTATGGCTACACCTTC. Its protein product is CASSFWNYGYTF. The V and J genes are TRBV12-3 or TRBV12-4 and TRBJ1-2, with D hard to call. V lost 3 bases and J lost 2, with 4 bases in between. CDR3 length: 12 residues.

This clonotype appeared many times. This sequence joins TRBV3-1 and TRBJ2-1; D ambiguous. The CDR3 has 15 amino acids. Per germline, CDR1 LGHDT and CDR2 YNNKEL (reference sequence). Between the trimmed V and J ends, which lost 5 bases and 7 bases, there was a span of 18 bases. The CDR3 DNA reads as TGTGCCAGCAGCGACGACTTGGGCCTAGGGAATGAGCAGTTCTTC. Amino acids: CASSDDLGLGNEQFF.

This clonotype was found a few times. This sequence joins TRBV20-1 and TRBJ2-1; D gene uncertain. Germline CDR1 DFQATT, CDR2 SNEGSKA (reference sequence). The CDR3 runs to 12 residues. V shed 0 bases and J shed 3 bases, with 3 bases lying between them. CDR3 sequence (DNA): TGCAGTGCTAGAGAGGGCTACAATGAGCAGTTCTTC. Translation gives CSAREGYNEQFF.

This clonotype has ten or more counts. The genes are TRBV27 and TRBJ2-3; D may be TRBD2 (6 bases). Trimming left V 8 bases short and J 3 bases short, with 15 bases between. In germline, CDR1 is MNHEY, CDR2 SMNVEV (reference sequence). The CDR3 covers 14 residues. This chain's CDR3 is CASGYGRSTDTQYF. CDR3 nucleotides: TGTGCCAGCGGGTATGGGAGGTCAACAGATACGCAGTATTTT.

This clonotype has a count of ten or more. This chain joins TRBV21-1 and TRBJ2-5; TRBD2, the table's D call, lacks a check against the DNA. TRBV21-1 is shown as a pseudogene. The CDR3 is 16 amino acids. Written as DNA, the CDR3 is TGTGCCAGCCGTAGTCCACCTTTAGCAAACCAAGAGACCCAGTACTTC. As protein: CASRSPPLANQETQYF.

This clonotype was counted many times. V gene TRBV5-1 combines with J gene TRBJ1-5, with unresolved D. The CDR3 is 14 residues long. The ends were cut back, 3 bases at V and 2 bases at J, with 9 bases in the middle. Germline CDR1 SGHRS, CDR2 YFSETQ. CDR3 amino acids: CASSSAGGNQPQHF. The CDR3 coding sequence is TGCGCCAGCAGCTCGGCAGGAGGCAATCAGCCCCAGCATTTT. The variable domain in full, completed from reference TRBV5-1 and TRBJ1-5, reads KAGVTQTPRYLIKTRGQQVTLSCSPISGHRSVSWYQQTPGQGLQFLFEYFSETQRNKGNFPGRFSGRQFSNSRSEMNVSTLELGDSALYLCASSSAGGNQPQHFGDGTRLSIL.

This clonotype has at least ten counts. The chain uses TRBV20-1 and TRBJ2-1; D unclear. With 4 bases removed from V and 0 bases from J, the gap between germline ends came to 16 bases. CDR3 length equals 16 residues. The germline V gene encodes CDR1 DFQATT and CDR2 SNEGSKA (reference sequence). CDR3 coding DNA: TGCAGTGCTAATAGCTGGGCTCCCGACTCCTACAATGAGCAGTTCTTC. This translates into CSANSWAPDSYNEQFF.

This clonotype was seen many times. The V call is TRBV27, the J call TRBJ1-6, with D possibly being TRBD1 (6 bases). The CDR3 covers 15 residues. V lost 8 bases and J 10 bases, leaving 21 bases between the germline ends. Germline V gives CDR1 MNHEY, CDR2 SMNVEV (reference sequence). CDR3 region: CASHRGQDVSSPLHF. As DNA, the CDR3 is TGTGCCAGCCACCGGGGGCAGGACGTTTCATCACCCCTCCACTTT.

This clonotype occurred many times. In DNA form, the CDR3 reads TGCAGCGTTCCCGGGGGCAAGAATGAGCAGTTCTTC. Protein sequence: CSVPGGKNEQFF. V and J are TRBV29-1 and TRBJ2-1; D is tentatively TRBD1 or TRBD2 (6 bases each). This CDR3 contains 12 residues. Trimming removed 5 bases from V and 7 bases from J, with 12 bases in between. CDR1 is SQVTM and CDR2 is ANQGSEA in the germline V gene.

This clonotype was seen repeatedly, ten times or more. The CDR3 here is CSARGGASTDTQYF. The CDR3 DNA sequence: TGCAGTGCTAGGGGGGGAGCTAGCACAGATACGCAGTATTTT. The rearrangement links TRBV20-1 to TRBJ2-3, with D maybe TRBD2 (6 bases). CDR3 length: 14 amino acids. The V gene's germline CDR1 is DFQATT and CDR2 SNEGSKA (reference sequence). Trimming cost V 3 bases and J 0 bases, with 10 bases left between them.